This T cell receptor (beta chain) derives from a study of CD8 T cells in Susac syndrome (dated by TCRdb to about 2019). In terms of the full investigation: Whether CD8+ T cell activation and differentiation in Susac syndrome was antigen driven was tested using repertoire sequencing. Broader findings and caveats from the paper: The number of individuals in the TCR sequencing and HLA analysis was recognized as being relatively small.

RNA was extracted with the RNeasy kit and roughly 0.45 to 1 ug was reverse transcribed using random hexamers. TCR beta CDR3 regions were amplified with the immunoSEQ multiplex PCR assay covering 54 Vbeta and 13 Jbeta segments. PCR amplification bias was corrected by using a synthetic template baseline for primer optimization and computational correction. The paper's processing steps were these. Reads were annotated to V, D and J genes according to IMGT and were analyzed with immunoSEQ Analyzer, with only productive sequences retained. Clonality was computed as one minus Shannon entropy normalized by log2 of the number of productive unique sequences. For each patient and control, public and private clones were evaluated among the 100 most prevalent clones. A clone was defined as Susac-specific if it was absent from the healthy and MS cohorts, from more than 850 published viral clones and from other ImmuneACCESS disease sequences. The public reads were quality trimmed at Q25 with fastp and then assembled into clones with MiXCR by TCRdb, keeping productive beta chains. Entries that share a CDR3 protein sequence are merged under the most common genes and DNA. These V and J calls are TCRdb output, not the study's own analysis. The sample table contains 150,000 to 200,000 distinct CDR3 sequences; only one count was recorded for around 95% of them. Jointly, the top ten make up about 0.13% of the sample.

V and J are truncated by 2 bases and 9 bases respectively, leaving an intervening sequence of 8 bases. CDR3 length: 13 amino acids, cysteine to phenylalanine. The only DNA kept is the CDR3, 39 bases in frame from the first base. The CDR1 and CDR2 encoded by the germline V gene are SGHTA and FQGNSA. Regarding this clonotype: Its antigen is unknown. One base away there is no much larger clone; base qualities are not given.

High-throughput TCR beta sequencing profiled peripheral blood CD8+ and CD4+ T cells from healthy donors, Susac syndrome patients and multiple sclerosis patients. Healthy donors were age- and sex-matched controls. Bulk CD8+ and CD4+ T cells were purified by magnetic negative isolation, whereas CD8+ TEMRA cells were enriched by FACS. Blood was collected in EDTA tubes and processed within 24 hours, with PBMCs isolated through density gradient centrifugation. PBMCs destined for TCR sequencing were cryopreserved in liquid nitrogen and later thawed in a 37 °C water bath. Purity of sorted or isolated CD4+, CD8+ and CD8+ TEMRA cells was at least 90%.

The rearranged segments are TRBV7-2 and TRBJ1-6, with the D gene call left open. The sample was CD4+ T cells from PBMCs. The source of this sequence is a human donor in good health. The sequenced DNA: TGTGCCAGCAGCTTAACTCTCACTTCACCCCTCCACTTT. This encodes CASSLTLTSPLHF. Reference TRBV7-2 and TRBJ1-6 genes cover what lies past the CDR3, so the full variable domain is GAGVSQSPSNKVTEKGKDVELRCDPISGHTALYWYRQSLGQGLEFLIYFQGNSAPDKSGLPSDRFSAERTGGSVSTLTIQRTQQEDSAVYLCASSLTLTSPLHFGNGTRLTVT.